A selection of T cell receptor beta chains follows, all from one sample in a study of blood T cell repertoires in COVID-19. Using immunoSEQ multiplex PCR, the repertoire was profiled, and TCRdb retains in-frame clones only, with some absent. The sample holds under 300,000 clones, about 88% seen once. Material: peripheral blood. All receptors derive from a woman in her 70s with active or convalescent COVID-19. The CDR3 runs from the conserved cysteine through the conserved F or W. The D gene is left open where the match is weak. Only some rows state a clone size, as once, few, many or a class for expanded clones.

>TRBJ1-1|.|TRBV16|15|.
CASSQSGQGSTEAFF
TGTGCCAGCAGCCAATCCGGGCAGGGTTCCACTGAAGCTTTCTTT
>TRBJ2-1|.|TRBV4-2|15|.
CASSQGGPVGNEQFF
TGTGCCAGCAGCCAAGGGGGGCCGGTTGGCAATGAGCAGTTCTTC
>TRBJ1-2|.|TRBV5-1|12|.
CASSLGQERYTF
TGCGCCAGCAGCTTGGGCCAGGAACGCTACACCTTC
>TRBJ1-5|.|TRBV19|18|.
CASSIRQGGGGGNQPQHF
TGTGCCAGTAGTATACGGCAAGGAGGCGGCGGCGGCAATCAGCCCCAGCATTTT
>TRBJ1-2|.|TRBV10-3|14|.
CAISESTGIYGYTF
TGTGCCATCAGTGAGTCAACAGGGATATATGGCTACACCTTC
>TRBJ2-1|.|TRBV9|14|TRBD1
CASSPQGVNNEQFF
TGTGCCAGCAGCCCTCAGGGGGTTAACAATGAGCAGTTCTTC
>TRBJ2-3|.|TRBV18|14|.
CASSPGQGFYTQYF
TGTGCCAGCTCACCTGGGCAGGGGTTCTATACGCAGTATTTT
>TRBJ1-1|.|TRBV11-2|12|.
CASSILGQGAFF
TGTGCCAGCAGCATACTGGGCCAGGGGGCTTTCTTT
>TRBJ2-7|.|TRBV6-5|13|.
CASSSEQGLEQYF
TGTGCCAGCAGTTCCGAACAGGGTCTCGAGCAGTACTTC
>TRBJ1-1|.|TRBV9|15|.
CASSVAIGEGIEAFF
TGTGCCAGCAGCGTAGCTATAGGGGAGGGTATTGAAGCTTTCTTT
>TRBJ1-1|once|TRBV19|13|.
CASSTRTRAEAFF
TGTGCCAGTAGTACCCGCACCAGGGCTGAAGCTTTCTTT
>TRBJ2-2|.|TRBV10-3|16|TRBD2
CAIGFSGGAHTGELFF
TGTGCCATCGGGTTTAGCGGGGGGGCACACACCGGGGAGCTGTTTTTT
>TRBJ2-2|.|TRBV29-1|16|TRBD2
CSVALAGGRNTGELFF
TGCAGCGTTGCTCTAGCGGGGGGCCGGAACACCGGGGAGCTGTTTTTT
>TRBJ1-2|.|TRBV7-9|14|.
CASSFLSNKEGYTF
TGTGCCAGCAGCTTTCTGTCGAACAAGGAGGGCTACACCTTC
>TRBJ1-1|.|TRBV6-5|15|.
CASSYGSGLNTEAFF
TGTGCCAGCAGTTACGGATCAGGGTTGAACACTGAAGCTTTCTTT
>TRBJ2-7|.|TRBV12-3/TRBV12-4|12|.
CASLLRGYEQYF
TGTGCCAGCTTACTGCGCGGCTACGAGCAGTACTTC
>TRBJ2-3|.|TRBV19|16|.
CASSIGSQHSGNTQYF
TGTGCCAGTAGTATAGGCAGCCAACACTCGGGAAATACGCAGTATTTT
>TRBJ1-2|.|TRBV5-1|13|.
CASSLAAGEGYTF
TGCGCCAGCAGCTTGGCCGCGGGGGAGGGCTACACCTTC
>TRBJ1-2|.|TRBV7-8|16|.
CASSLTGRGKDYGYTF
TGTGCCAGCAGCCTAACGGGGAGGGGGAAAGACTATGGCTACACCTTC
>TRBJ2-1|.|TRBV9|15|.
CASSNGVVENNEQFF
TGTGCCAGCAGCAACGGGGTGGTTGAAAACAATGAGCAGTTCTTC